This T cell receptor beta chain was sequenced during a study of CD8 T cells in Susac syndrome. TCR beta sequences were obtained from blood CD8+ and CD4+ T cells. Controls comprised healthy donors matched for age and sex. CD8+ and CD4+ T cells were negatively isolated; TEMRA cells were FACS-enriched. CDR3 length: 12 residues. The germline CDR1 and CDR2 sequences are KGHSH and LQKENI. The ends were cut back, 6 bases at V and 6 bases at J, with 9 bases in the middle. Reverse transcription used 0.5 to 1 ug RNA and random hexamers. Amplification of TCR beta CDR3 used immunoSEQ multiplex PCR across 54 Vbeta and 13 Jbeta. In TCRdb, the immunoSEQ multiplex PCR reads were re-called with MiXCR into one record per CDR3 protein. The table has approximately 160,000 distinct CDR3 sequences, about 91% seen once.

Sequenced sample: CD4+ T cells from PBMCs. This clonotype was sampled from a human donor in good health. This chain joins TRBV18 and TRBJ1-5; D unclear. The CDR3 bases are TGTGCCAGCTCCGAGAGGTTTCAGCCCCAGCATTTT. This translates into CASSERFQPQHF.